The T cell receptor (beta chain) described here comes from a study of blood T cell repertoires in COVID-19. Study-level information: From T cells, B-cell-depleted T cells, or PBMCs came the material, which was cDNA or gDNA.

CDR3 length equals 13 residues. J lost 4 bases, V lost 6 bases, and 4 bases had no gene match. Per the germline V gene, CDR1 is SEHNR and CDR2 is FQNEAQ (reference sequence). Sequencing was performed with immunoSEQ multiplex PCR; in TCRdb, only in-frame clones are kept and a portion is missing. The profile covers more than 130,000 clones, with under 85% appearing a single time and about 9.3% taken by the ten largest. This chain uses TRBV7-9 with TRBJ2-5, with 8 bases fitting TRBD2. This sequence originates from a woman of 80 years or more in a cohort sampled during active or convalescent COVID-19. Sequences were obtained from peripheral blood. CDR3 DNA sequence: TGTGCCAGCAGGCCCGGGACTAGAGAGACCCAGTACTTC. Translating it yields CASRPGTRETQYF.